The rows below give T cell receptor beta chains drawn from one sample of a study of T cell repertoires in cytomegalovirus infection. TCRdb called the reads again in MiXCR, with one record for every CDR3 protein. The sample has about 300,000 distinct CDR3 sequences, roughly a tenth seen once. Source material: PBMCs. Source of these receptors: a human donor in good health (CMV status not recorded). Some clones in this sample may be carry-over from other donors' samples. CDR3s include the opening cysteine and the closing phenylalanine or tryptophan. D genes are given only for firm matches. Not all rows give a size; the values are once, few, many and, for expanded clones, a class.

cdr3_aa cdr3_nt v_call clone_size j_call d_call
CASSFSGYNSPLHF TGTGCCAGCAGTTTCAGCGGATATAATTCACCCCTCCACTTT TRBV2 NA TRBJ1-6 NA
CSASRLAGIETQYF TGCAGTGCTAGCCGACTAGCGGGGATTGAGACCCAGTACTTC TRBV20-1 many TRBJ2-5 TRBD2
CASSIWTGMETQYF TGTGCCAGCAGCATATGGACAGGGATGGAGACCCAGTACTTC TRBV7-9 many TRBJ2-5 TRBD1
CASSWTWESNTGELFF TGTGCCAGCAGCTGGACTTGGGAGTCCAACACCGGGGAGCTGTTTTTT TRBV5-5 many TRBJ2-2 NA
CATSPAGDDEQFF TGTGCCACCAGTCCGGCAGGGGACGATGAGCAGTTCTTC TRBV24-1 few TRBJ2-1 NA
CASSIEGTGHNEQFF TGTGCCAGTAGTATAGAAGGGACAGGGCACAATGAGCAGTTCTTC TRBV19 few TRBJ2-1 TRBD1
CASSLSIYTEAFF TGTGCCAGCAGTCTGTCCATTTACACTGAAGCTTTCTTT TRBV28 many TRBJ1-1 NA
CSVKGGSGANVLTF TGCAGCGTTAAAGGGGGCTCTGGGGCCAACGTCCTGACTTTC TRBV29-1 many TRBJ2-6 NA
CASSFGDRGMGGYTF TGTGCCAGCAGTTTTGGAGACAGGGGGATGGGTGGCTACACCTTC TRBV27 many TRBJ1-2 TRBD1
CASSLKFSRGEKLFF TGTGCCAGCAGCTTAAAGTTTTCGAGGGGTGAAAAACTGTTTTTT TRBV7-8 many TRBJ1-4 NA
CASRRDQGVTGELFF TGCGCCAGCAGACGCGATCAGGGGGTTACCGGGGAGCTGTTTTTT TRBV4-3 many TRBJ2-2 TRBD1
CASSYSASLGTDTQYF TGTGCCAGCAGTTACTCGGCTAGCTTGGGCACAGATACGCAGTATTTT TRBV6-5 NA TRBJ2-3 NA
CASSSAGEGDEQFF TGTGCCAGCAGTTCAGCGGGGGAAGGCGATGAGCAGTTCTTC TRBV6-2/TRBV6-3 many TRBJ2-1 TRBD2
CASSLTQKDTQYF TGCGCCAGCAGCTTGACCCAGAAAGATACGCAGTATTTT TRBV5-1 few TRBJ2-3 NA
CASSLGRGWEQYF TGTGCCAGCAGCTTAGGGCGGGGGTGGGAGCAGTACTTC TRBV7-9 many TRBJ2-7 TRBD2
CASSRSGGEYEQYF TGTGCCAGCAGCCGTAGCGGGGGGGAGTACGAGCAGTACTTC TRBV12-3/TRBV12-4 NA TRBJ2-7 TRBD2
CASSFYQGHPSQPQHF TGTGCCAGCAGCTTTTATCAGGGTCATCCATCACAGCCCCAGCATTTT TRBV7-9 many TRBJ1-5 NA
CASSPPGRDSNYGYTF TGTGCCAGCAGTCCCCCAGGGCGGGACAGCAACTATGGCTACACCTTC TRBV28 few TRBJ1-2 TRBD1
CATGQAGYGYTF TGTGCCACGGGACAGGCGGGCTATGGCTACACCTTC TRBV28 many TRBJ1-2 TRBD1